This TCR beta chain is from a study of beta chain features in type 1 diabetes (dated by TCRdb to between 2017 and 2018). With respect to the entire study: Patients and healthy donors did not differ in mean age, gender distribution, total cell number or subset yield. A total of 90 million to 120 million sorted cells were examined across all samples, and a strong correlation was observed between cell number per subset and RNA yield. Regulatory and stem cell-like memory subsets were isolated from only 8 patients and about 8 healthy donors, whereas naive and central memory subsets came from all 30 or so donors. In the study, recently diagnosed type 1 diabetes patients and matched healthy donors were compared on the TCRB repertoires of their sorted circulating CD4+ T cell subsets.

Its CDR3 holds 12 amino acids, cysteine through phenylalanine. Only the CDR3 DNA is retained, 36 bases long and in frame from the first base. CDR1 and CDR2 (SQVTM, ANQGSEA) derive from the germline V gene. V is clipped by 7 bases and J by 2 bases, and the sequence between their germline boundaries is 11 bases long. From each donor, a single peripheral blood sample of about 120 mL on average was drawn into heparinised tubes. A BD FACSAria II was used to sort naive, central memory, regulatory and stem cell-like memory CD4+ T cells with a panel that included CD45RO, CCR7, CD25, CD127, CD95 and CD27. Every sorted population had a purity above 95%. Right away, PBMCs were isolated by Lymphoprep density gradient centrifugation and were stained directly, with no culture step. To minimize batch effects, samples were stained and sorted in pairs, one healthy donor with one patient per experiment. All of the isolated RNA was reverse transcribed with the High Capacity cDNA Reverse Transcription Kit, so expressed TCRB transcripts were sequenced. Deep immunoSEQ sequencing was applied to naive, central memory and regulatory T cell samples, giving an average of about 3.7 million total reads per sample. Sorted cells were lysed in RLT buffer, and RNA was extracted using DNase-treated RNeasy Micro or Mini kits according to cell number. To prevent cross-contamination, every cell subset was processed on its own, while patient and healthy donor samples were processed together. Using the immunoSEQ multiplex PCR, TCRB sequences were amplified from cDNA into 87-bp fragments spanning the CDR3 region. Amplicons were sequenced on the Illumina HiSeq platform. In the authors' own workflow: Synthetic template baselines were used to correct PCR bias computationally, reads within Hamming distance 2 were collapsed, and singletons that could not be merged were discarded. By aligning reads against IMGT, V, D and J genes, CDR3 length, and insertions or deletions at six rearrangement sites were assigned. Within each subset, clonotype counts were normalized to sorted cell number, after which true diversity and Gini coefficients were computed with the tcR R package. Repertoire sharing was quantified using the overlap coefficient calculated on TCRB nucleotide sequences. Out-of-frame TCRB sequences from naive cells were analyzed as a proxy for the pre-selection repertoire. The source is immuneACCESS, and TCRdb retained only in-frame sequences with V and J called. Part of the clones is not carried over; for the studies checked, unresolved V genes explain less than half of this, and the remainder is unexplained. That table supplies the V and J calls and clone size; D and trimming were determined from the DNA. The sample table holds some 500,000 clones, of which more than 9.5% were seen once. Of the sample, about 0.045% is held by the ten largest clones.

Findings and caveats that apply to the study as a whole: Naive, central memory and regulatory TCRB repertoires appeared to be more similar among patients than among healthy donors. Because small numbers of individuals were included in the HLA sub-analyses, any influence of HLA type on TCRB rearrangement was left unresolved. Fewer insertions and more nucleotide deletions at VDJ recombination sites were observed in patients with type 1 diabetes, implying thymic rearrangement abnormalities. In all four CD4+ subsets, TCRB CDR3 length was moderately but significantly shorter in type 1 diabetes patients. Because cDNA rather than genomic DNA was sequenced, highly expressing activated cells could have been over-represented, although no difference in activation and CD3 levels was found between groups. PCR may preferentially amplify shorter templates, but because patient and control samples were amplified and corrected together, any resulting skew would affect both groups equally.

This clone was counted a few times. Which antigen it targets is not known. Qualities for individual bases were not recorded, and no much larger clone is one base off. The sequence came from a young woman in good health. This chain is built from TRBV29-1 and TRBJ2-5, and perhaps TRBD1 as D gene, on 6 matching bases. Sample: naive CD4+ T cells from blood. What this sample's cell subset or site label stands for: true naive CD4+ T cells. The DNA sequence is as follows: TGCAGCGCCGGGACATATCAAGAGACCCAGTACTTC. Translated, it gives CSAGTYQETQYF.